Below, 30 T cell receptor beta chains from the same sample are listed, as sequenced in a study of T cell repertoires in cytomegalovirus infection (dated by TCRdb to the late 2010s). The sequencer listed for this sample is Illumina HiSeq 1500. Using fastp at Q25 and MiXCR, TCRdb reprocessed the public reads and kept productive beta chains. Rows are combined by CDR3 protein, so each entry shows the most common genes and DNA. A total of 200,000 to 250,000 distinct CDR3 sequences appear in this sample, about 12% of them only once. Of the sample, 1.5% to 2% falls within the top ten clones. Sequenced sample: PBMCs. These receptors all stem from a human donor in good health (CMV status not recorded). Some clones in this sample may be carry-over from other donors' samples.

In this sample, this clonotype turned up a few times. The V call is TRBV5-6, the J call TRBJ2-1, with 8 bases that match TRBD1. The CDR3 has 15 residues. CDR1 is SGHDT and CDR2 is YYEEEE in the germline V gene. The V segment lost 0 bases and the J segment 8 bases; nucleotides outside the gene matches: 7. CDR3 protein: CASSLGQGYSHEQFF. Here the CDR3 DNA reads TGTGCCAGCAGCTTGGGACAGGGGTATAGCCATGAGCAGTTCTTC.

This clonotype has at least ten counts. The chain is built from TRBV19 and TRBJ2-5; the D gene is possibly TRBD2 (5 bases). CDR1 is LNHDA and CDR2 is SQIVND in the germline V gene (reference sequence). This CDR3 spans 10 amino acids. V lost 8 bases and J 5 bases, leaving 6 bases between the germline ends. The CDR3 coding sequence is TGTGCCAGTGGGAGCGAGACCCAGTACTTC. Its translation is CASGSETQYF.

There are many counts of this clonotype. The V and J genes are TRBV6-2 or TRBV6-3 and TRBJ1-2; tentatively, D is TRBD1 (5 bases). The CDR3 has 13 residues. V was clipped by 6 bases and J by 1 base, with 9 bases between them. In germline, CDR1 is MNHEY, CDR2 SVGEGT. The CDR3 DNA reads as TGTGCCAGCAGAGAGACAGTTAACTATGGCTACACCTTC. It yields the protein CASRETVNYGYTF.

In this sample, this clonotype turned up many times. CDR3 sequence reads: CASSPGLAGSYEQYF. Written as DNA, the CDR3 is TGTGCCAGCAGCCCCGGACTAGCGGGGTCCTACGAGCAGTACTTC. The chain couples TRBV7-3 to TRBJ2-7; 12 nucleotides line up with TRBD2. With V trimmed by 5 bases and J by 1 base, 3 bases remained unmatched. This CDR3 spans 15 amino acids. Germline V gene data show CDR1 as SGHTA and CDR2 as FQGTGA.

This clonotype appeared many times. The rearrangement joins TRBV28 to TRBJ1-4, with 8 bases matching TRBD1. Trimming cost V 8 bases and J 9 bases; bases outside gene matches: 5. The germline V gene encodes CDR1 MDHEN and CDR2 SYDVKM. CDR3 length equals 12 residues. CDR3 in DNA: TGTGCCAGCGGGACAGGTCGTCAAAAACTGTTTTTT. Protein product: CASGTGRQKLFF. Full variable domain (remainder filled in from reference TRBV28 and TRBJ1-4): DVKVTQSSRYLVKRTGEKVFLECVQDMDHENMFWYRQDPGLGLRLIYFSYDVKMKEKGDIPEGYSVSREKKERFSLILESASTNQTSMYLCASGTGRQKLFFGSGTQLSVL.

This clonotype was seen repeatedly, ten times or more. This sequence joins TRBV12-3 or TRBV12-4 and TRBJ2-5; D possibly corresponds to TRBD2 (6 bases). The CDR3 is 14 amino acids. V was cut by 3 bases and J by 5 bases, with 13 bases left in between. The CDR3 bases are TGTGCCAGCAGTTTTCCCCCGGGGGTGGAGACCCAGTACTTC. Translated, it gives CASSFPPGVETQYF.

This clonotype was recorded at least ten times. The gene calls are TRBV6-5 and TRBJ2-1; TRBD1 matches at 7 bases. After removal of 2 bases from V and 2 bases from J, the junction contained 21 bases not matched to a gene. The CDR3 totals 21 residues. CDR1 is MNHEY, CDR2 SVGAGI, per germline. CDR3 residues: CASSYAYKIGTVPEAYNEQFF. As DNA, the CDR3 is TGTGCCAGCAGTTACGCCTATAAGATCGGGACAGTCCCTGAGGCCTACAATGAGCAGTTCTTC.

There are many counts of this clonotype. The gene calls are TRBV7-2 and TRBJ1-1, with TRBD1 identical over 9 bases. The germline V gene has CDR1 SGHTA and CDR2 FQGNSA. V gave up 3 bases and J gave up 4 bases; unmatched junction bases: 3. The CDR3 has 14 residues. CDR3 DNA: TGTGCCAGCAGCTTGGGACAGGGTAGCACTGAAGCTTTCTTT. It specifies CASSLGQGSTEAFF.

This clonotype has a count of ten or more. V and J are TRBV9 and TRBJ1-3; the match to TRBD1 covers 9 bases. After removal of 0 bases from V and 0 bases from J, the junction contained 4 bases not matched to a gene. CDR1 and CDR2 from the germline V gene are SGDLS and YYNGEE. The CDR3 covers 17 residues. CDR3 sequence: CASSVGTGEDSGNTIYF. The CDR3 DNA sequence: TGTGCCAGCAGCGTAGGGACAGGGGAAGACTCTGGAAACACCATATATTTT.

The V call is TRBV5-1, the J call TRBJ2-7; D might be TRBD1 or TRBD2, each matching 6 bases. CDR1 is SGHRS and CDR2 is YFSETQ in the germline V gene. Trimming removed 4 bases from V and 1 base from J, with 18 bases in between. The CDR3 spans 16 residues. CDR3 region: CASSPEGGVGSYEQYF. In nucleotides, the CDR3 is TGCGCCAGCAGCCCGGAGGGGGGAGTTGGTTCCTACGAGCAGTACTTC.

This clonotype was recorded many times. The CDR3 DNA follows: TGCGCCAGCAGCCAGGAGGGACAGGGGAGCACAGATACGCAGTATTTT. It codes for CASSQEGQGSTDTQYF. The chain is built from TRBV5-1 and TRBJ2-3; 10 nucleotides match TRBD1. Germline CDR1 SGHRS, CDR2 YFSETQ. The CDR3 is 16 residues long. J lost 0 bases, V lost 4 bases, and 5 bases had no gene match.

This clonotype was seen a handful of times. CDR3 in DNA: TGTGCCAGCTCAGCGGACAGCGCCTACGAGCAGTACTTC. Protein sequence: CASSADSAYEQYF. The chain is built from TRBV18 and TRBJ2-7, with a weak D call TRBD1 (6 bases). This CDR3 has 13 amino acids. Trimming took off 5 bases at V and 2 bases at J, with 10 bases between the two ends. Germline V gene data show CDR1 as KGHSH and CDR2 as LQKENI.

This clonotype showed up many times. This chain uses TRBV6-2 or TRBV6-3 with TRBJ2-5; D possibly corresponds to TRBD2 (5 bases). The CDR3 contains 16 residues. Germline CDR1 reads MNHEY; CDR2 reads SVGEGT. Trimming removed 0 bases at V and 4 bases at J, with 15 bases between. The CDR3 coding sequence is TGTGCCAGCAGTTACTCGGGAGCGACTAAGAGAGAGACCCAGTACTTC. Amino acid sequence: CASSYSGATKRETQYF.

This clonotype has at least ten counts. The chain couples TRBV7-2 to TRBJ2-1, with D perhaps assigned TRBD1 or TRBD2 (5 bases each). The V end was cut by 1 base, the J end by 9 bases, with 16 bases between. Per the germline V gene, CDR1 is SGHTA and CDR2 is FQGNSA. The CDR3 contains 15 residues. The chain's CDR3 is CASSLEGTGSLEQFF. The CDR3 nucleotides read TGTGCCAGCAGCTTAGAAGGGACCGGATCCCTTGAGCAGTTCTTC.

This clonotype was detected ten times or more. In DNA, the CDR3 is TGTGCCAGCAGCTCAAGTCCCTACAATGAGCAGTTCTTC. It specifies CASSSSPYNEQFF. The chain carries TRBV7-8 and TRBJ2-1; D not resolved. V was trimmed by 4 bases and J by 2 bases, leaving 6 bases between them. This CDR3 region has 13 residues. CDR1 is SGHVS, CDR2 FQNEAQ, per germline.

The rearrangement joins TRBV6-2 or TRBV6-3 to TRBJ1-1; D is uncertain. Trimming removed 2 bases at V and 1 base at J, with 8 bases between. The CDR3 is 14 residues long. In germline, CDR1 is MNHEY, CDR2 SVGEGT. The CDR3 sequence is CASSYEPGNTEAFF. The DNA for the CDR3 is TGTGCCAGCAGTTACGAGCCAGGGAACACTGAAGCTTTCTTT.

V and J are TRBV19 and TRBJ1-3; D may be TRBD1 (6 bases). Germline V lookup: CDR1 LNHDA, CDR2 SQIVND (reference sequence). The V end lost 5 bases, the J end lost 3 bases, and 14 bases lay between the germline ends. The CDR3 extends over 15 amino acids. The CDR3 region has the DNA TGTGCCAGTAGTCCTAACAGGGTTAGTGGAAACACCATATATTTT. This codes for CASSPNRVSGNTIYF.

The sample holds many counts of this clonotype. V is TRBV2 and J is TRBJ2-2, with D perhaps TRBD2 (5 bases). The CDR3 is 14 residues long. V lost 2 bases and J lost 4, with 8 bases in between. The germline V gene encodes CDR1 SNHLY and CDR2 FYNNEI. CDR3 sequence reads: CASSELAGTGELFF. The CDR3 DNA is TGTGCCAGCAGTGAACTAGCAGGCACCGGGGAGCTGTTTTTT.

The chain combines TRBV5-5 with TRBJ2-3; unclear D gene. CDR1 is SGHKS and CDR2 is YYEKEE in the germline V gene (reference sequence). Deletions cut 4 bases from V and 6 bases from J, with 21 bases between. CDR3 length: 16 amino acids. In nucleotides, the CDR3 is TGTGCCAGCAGCCACCAAGTCTCAGTCCTGGGGGATACGCAGTATTTT. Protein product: CASSHQVSVLGDTQYF.

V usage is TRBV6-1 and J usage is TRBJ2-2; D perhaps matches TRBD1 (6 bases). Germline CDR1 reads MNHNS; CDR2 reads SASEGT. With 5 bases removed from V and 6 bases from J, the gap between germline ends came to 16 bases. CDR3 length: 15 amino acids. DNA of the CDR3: TGTGCCAGCAGTTACCAGGGGACCTACGCCGGGGAGCTGTTTTTT. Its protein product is CASSYQGTYAGELFF.

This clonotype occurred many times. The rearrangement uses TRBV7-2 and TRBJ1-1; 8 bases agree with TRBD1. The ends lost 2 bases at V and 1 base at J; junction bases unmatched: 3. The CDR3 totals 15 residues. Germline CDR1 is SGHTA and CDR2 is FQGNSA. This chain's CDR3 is CASSLSGGENTEAFF. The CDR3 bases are TGTGCCAGCAGCTTATCAGGGGGCGAGAACACTGAAGCTTTCTTT.

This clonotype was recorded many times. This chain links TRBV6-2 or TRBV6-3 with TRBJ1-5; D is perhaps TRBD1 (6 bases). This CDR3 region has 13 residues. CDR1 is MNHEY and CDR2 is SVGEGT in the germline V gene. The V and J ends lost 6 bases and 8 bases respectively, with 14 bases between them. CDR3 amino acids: CASSSDRRKPQHF. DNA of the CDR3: TGTGCCAGCAGCAGCGACAGGCGAAAGCCCCAGCATTTT.

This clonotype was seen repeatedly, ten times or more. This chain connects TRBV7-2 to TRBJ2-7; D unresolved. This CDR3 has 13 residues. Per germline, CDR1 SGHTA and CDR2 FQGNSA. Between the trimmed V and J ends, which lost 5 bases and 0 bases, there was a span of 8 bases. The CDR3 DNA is TGTGCCAGCAGCCTACCCAGCTCCTACGAGCAGTACTTC. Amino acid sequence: CASSLPSSYEQYF.

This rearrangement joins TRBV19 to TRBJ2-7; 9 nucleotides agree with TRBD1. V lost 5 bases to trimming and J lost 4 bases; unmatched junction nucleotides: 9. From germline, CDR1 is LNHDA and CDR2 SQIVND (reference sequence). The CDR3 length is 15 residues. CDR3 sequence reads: CASSSRGGTGYEQYF. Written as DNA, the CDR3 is TGTGCCAGTAGTTCCCGTGGCGGGACAGGGTACGAGCAGTACTTC.

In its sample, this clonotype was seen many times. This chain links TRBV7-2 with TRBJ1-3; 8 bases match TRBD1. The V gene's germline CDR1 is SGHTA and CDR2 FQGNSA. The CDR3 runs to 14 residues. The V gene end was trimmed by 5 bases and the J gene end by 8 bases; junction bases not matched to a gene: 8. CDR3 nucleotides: TGTGCCAGCAGCCGGACAGGGAGTAGGGACACCATATATTTT. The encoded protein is CASSRTGSRDTIYF.

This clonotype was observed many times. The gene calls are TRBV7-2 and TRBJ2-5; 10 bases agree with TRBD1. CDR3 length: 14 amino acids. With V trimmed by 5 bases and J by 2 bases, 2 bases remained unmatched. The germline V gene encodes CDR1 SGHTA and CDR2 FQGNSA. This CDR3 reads CASSLDRGQETQYF. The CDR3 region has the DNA TGTGCCAGCAGCCTGGACAGGGGGCAAGAGACCCAGTACTTC.

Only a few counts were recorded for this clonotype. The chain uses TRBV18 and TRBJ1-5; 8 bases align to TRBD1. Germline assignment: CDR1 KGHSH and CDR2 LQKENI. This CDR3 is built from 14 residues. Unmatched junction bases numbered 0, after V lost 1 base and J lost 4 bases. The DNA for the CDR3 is TGTGCCAGCTCACCACGGACAGGGAATCAGCCCCAGCATTTT. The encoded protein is CASSPRTGNQPQHF.

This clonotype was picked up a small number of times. The CDR3 DNA reads TGTGCCAGCAGCCGGGTCACAGGGAGGCGCACAGATACGCAGTATTTT. Amino acids: CASSRVTGRRTDTQYF. The rearrangement links TRBV5-6 to TRBJ2-3; D may correspond to TRBD1 or TRBD2 (6 bases each). This CDR3 region has 16 residues. Germline values: CDR1 SGHDT, CDR2 YYEEEE. V lost 4 bases to trimming and J lost 1 base, with 16 bases between them.

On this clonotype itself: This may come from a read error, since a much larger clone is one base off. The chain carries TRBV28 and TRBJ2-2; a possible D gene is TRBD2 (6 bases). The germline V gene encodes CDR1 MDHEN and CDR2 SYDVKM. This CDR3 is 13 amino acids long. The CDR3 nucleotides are TGTGCCAGCACCAGGTTTGGCACCGGGGGGCTGTTTTTT. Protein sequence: CASTRFGTGGLFF.

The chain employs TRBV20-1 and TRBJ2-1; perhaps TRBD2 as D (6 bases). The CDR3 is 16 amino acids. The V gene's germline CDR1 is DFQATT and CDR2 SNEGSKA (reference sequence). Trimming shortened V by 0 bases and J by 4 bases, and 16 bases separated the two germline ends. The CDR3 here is CSARDRSAGSYNEQFF. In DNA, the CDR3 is TGCAGTGCTAGAGATCGGAGCGCCGGGAGTTACAATGAGCAGTTCTTC.